What follows describes a single TCR beta chain. The antigen it binds to is not known. No base-level quality is on record; no much larger clone is a single base apart. The source of the sample is a study of shared clonotypes between healthy human individuals (dated by TCRdb to about 2020). In terms of the full investigation: The cohort comprised a couple of women and a few men aged 18 to 49 years. To estimate repertoire size and how much clonotypes are shared between individuals, the study performed deep sequencing of blood TCR repertoires from 4 to 6 healthy adults. Different laboratories and diverse techniques were used to prepare libraries and sequence TCR repertoires, to increase sequencing depth and limit assay-specific biases. Each donor's leukapheresis produced roughly between roughly 0.85 and 9.5 billion PBMCs. Findings and caveats that apply to the study as a whole: Because the study included a small number of donors, the genetic and exposure-history diversity represented was limited. Sampling was restricted to blood, and TCR repertoires in tissues likely differ from the TCR repertoires found in blood. Pairwise subsampling led to the expectation that sequencing depth would affect the degree of clonotype sharing among donors.

The donors were healthy, HIV-negative adults with no recently reported acute infections or vaccinations. Every donor was a Caucasian adult living in Nashville, Tennessee, USA. For unsorted samples, tens of millions of PBMCs were counted, and genomic DNA was extracted using the QIAamp DNA Blood Mini kit. After blood collection by leukapheresis, PBMCs were isolated using Ficoll-Histopaque density gradient centrifugation and then cryopreserved in the vapor phase of liquid nitrogen. Using the deep immunoSEQ assay, multiplex PCR amplified TCR CDR3 regions from genomic DNA. Extracted genomic DNA from each cell subset was distributed evenly across all wells of several immunoSEQ 96-well plates, and each plate was treated as a replicate. For unsorted PBMC, approximately 300 ng of genomic DNA, equivalent to roughly 30,000 T cell genomes, went into each replicate PCR. Ten immunoSEQ deep assay plates were used to sequence the unsorted PBMC genomic DNA. Purified libraries were measured with a Qubit 3.0 fluorometer, size-checked on a Bioanalyzer 2100, and measured again with the KAPA Library Quantification kit. Every immunoSEQ 96-well plate was sequenced on a separate single-read 150-cycle Illumina NextSeq 550 flow cell. Turning to the authors' computational methods: The immunoSEQ output contained only junctional sequences without quality scores, so filtering could not match that applied to full-length reads. Sequences were annotated with PyIR, a Python wrapper for IgBLAST v1.9, and V/J genes and CDR3 were assigned using IMGT germline references. Reads were removed for weak V/J assignments (E-value above 1e-6), missing CDR3, stop codons, out-of-frame junctions, or ambiguous translated residues. V3J clonotypes were defined as sequences sharing the same inferred V gene, J gene, and CDR3 amino acid sequence. Percentage overlap between repertoires was calculated by dividing the number of shared unique clonotypes by the size of the smaller repertoire. Repertoire richness was assessed with RTK rarefaction, the Chao1 estimator, and Recon v2.1 estimates of unobserved clonotypes. TCRdb mirrors the immuneACCESS table, restricted to in-frame sequences. Some clones are absent from its copies; in checked studies, under half trace to an unresolved V gene, and the reason for the others is unknown. D and trimming come from the DNA, and the V and J calls and clone size come from that table. The sample table contains around 500,000 clones; only one count was recorded for 78% of them. Approximately 12% of the sample comes from the top ten.

CDR1 LGHNA and CDR2 YNFKEQ are derived from the germline V gene. The CDR3 holds 17 amino acids from the cysteine to the phenylalanine. Only CDR3 DNA remains: 51 bases, in frame from the first base. The junction shows trimming of 2 bases on V and 2 bases on J, and the gene matches do not reach 9 bases of it. The clonotype originates from a middle-aged woman in good health. Some clones in this sample may be carry-over from other donors' samples. The rearrangement joined TRBV4-2 to TRBJ2-1; 7 bases in the middle match TRBD2. The sample taken for sequencing was PBMCs. The bases read TGTGCCAGCAGCCAATATTTTTCGGGAGGTGCCTACAATGAGCAGTTCTTC. This gives the protein CASSQYFSGGAYNEQFF.